This T cell receptor beta chain was captured by sequencing in a study of graft-versus-host responses after intestinal transplantation. Study-wide background: All of the recipients had induction that used anti-thymocyte globulin, then tacrolimus and steroids for about 3 years.

Concerning this clone itself: Antigen specificity is unknown.

General study results and limits: GvH clone levels peaked in circulation, and this peak was associated with early post-transplant HvG declines.

In germline, CDR1 is MDHEN, CDR2 SYDVKM. This CDR3 is 14 amino acids long. The V gene end was trimmed by 4 bases and the J gene end by 3 bases; junction bases not matched to a gene: 4. The method was immunoSEQ multiplex PCR; TCRdb's version includes in-frame clones alone and lacks a portion of them. The sample has about 120,000 clones, approximately 95% seen once. Sample: unstimulated CD8+ T cells sorted from spleen or lymph node cells, taken before intestinal transplant. The V gene is TRBV28, the J gene TRBJ2-7; 9 positions agree with TRBD2. The source of this sequence is a human donor who received an intestinal transplant. The CDR3 sequence: CASSSGTSFYEQYF. In DNA form, the CDR3 reads TGTGCCAGCAGTTCCGGGACTAGCTTCTACGAGCAGTACTTC. Together with reference TRBV28 and TRBJ2-7, the CDR3 gives the full variable domain: DVKVTQSSRYLVKRTGEKVFLECVQDMDHENMFWYRQDPGLGLRLIYFSYDVKMKEKGDIPEGYSVSREKKERFSLILESASTNQTSMYLCASSSGTSFYEQYFGPGTRLTVT.